A single T cell receptor (beta chain) is shown here with its context. Its antigen is not yet known. Base qualities are not provided; no much larger clone lies one nucleotide away. The sample comes from a study of control samples from healthy donors and cancer patients (dated by TCRdb to 2019 to 2021). The receptor library was made with the immunoSEQ multiplex PCR assay. TCRdb provides this immuneACCESS table in a form limited to in-frame rearrangements. Some clones are lacking; in checked studies, under half of them reflect an unresolved V gene, and why the rest are absent is not known. For this sample the table gives 130,000 or so clones, of which under 95% were detected only once. Jointly, the top ten make up over 10% of the sample. The germline V gene encodes CDR1 LGHNA and CDR2 YSLEER. V lost 3 bases and J lost 1 base; the stretch between them is 10 bases long. The CDR3 covers 15 residues, taking in both the cysteine and the phenylalanine. Of the read, only the CDR3 DNA is kept; its 45 bases are in frame from base 1.

The V gene is TRBV4-3 and the J gene is TRBJ2-1; the D gene is perhaps TRBD2, from 6 matching bases. This clonotype was sampled from a man aged 35-49 years in good health. The sample was blood. The CDR3 sequence is CASSQFGGSYNEQFF. DNA sequence: TGCGCCAGCAGCCAGTTCGGGGGTTCCTACAATGAGCAGTTCTTC.